This TCR beta chain appears in the sequencing data of a study of identical twins. Trimming pared 5 bases from V and 1 base from J, leaving 11 bases between. Looked up from germline, CDR1 is SGHAT and CDR2 is FQNNGV. The CDR3 spans 14 residues. It was template switching that added a universal primer site, and there were unique molecular identifiers on the cDNA. Via MiXCR, TCRdb re-called the 5' RACE reads, giving one row per CDR3 protein. The data show 1.5 million to 2 million distinct CDR3 sequences, less than 35% seen once. Whole-study findings and limits: Researchers reported excess low generation probability among twin-shared out-of-frame alpha sequences. Out-of-frame TCR alpha sharing in monozygotic twins exceeded recombination model predictions.

Every sampled donor was Caucasian and healthy. Notes on this clonotype: The antigen remains undetermined.

This receptor was identified in a newborn girl in good health. The J gene is TRBJ1-1, the V gene TRBV11-2; D is ambiguous. Sequencing was carried out using cord blood. DNA of the CDR3: TGTGCCAGCAGCATGGCCTTCGGGAACACTGAAGCTTTCTTT. Protein product: CASSMAFGNTEAFF.